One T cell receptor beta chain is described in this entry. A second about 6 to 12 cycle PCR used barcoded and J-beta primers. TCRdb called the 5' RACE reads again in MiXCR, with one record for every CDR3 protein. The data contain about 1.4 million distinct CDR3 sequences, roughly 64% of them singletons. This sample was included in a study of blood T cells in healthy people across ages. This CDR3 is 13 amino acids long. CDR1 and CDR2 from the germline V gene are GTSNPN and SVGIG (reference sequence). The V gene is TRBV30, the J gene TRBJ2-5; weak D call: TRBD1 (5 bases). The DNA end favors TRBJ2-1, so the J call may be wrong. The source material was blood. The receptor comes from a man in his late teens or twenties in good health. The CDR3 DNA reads TGTGCCTGGGACCAGGGTTACGGAGAGACCCAGTTCTTC. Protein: CAWDQGYGETQFF.